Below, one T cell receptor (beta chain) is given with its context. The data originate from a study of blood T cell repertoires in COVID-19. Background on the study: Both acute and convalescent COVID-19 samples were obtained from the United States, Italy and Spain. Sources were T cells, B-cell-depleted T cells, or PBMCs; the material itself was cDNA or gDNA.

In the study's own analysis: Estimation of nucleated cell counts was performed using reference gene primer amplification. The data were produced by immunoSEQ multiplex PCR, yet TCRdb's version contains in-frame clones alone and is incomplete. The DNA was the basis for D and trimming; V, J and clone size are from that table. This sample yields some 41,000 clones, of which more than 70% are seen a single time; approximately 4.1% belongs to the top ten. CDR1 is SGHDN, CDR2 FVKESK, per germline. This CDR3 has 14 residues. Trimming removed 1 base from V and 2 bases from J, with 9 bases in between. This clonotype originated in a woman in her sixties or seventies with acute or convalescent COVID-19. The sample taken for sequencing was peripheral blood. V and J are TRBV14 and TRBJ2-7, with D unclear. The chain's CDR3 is CASSQAKPPYEQYF. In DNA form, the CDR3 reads TGTGCCAGCAGCCAAGCTAAACCCCCCTACGAGCAGTACTTC.